The T cell receptor (beta chain) described here comes from a study of molecular identifiers for immune sequencing clone quantification. Study-wide background: Replicate RNA came from about 19,000 or 110,000 naive CD8 cells and was split five ways, and four parts were sequenced.

TCRdb used MiXCR to reprocess the PCR reads, holding one entry per CDR3 protein. The sample comprises about half a million distinct CDR3 sequences, around 25% of which are singletons, and 0.7% to 0.9% rests with the top ten. Germline values: CDR1 LNHDA, CDR2 SQIVND (reference sequence). Trimming took off 9 bases at V and 0 bases at J, with 5 bases between the two ends. This CDR3 comprises 11 residues. Overall study results and limits: Investigators reportedly could detect spiked Jurkat TCR RNA from one cell among over 750,000 naive cells. Over 98% of effector molecules, but under 1% in naive cells, were held by clones with more than 20 RNA copies. Sharing of a barcode by identical TCR molecules could cause highly expanded clone sizes to be underestimated.

There are many counts of this clonotype. What it recognizes is unknown. This rearrangement joins TRBV19 to TRBJ1-1, with D uncertain. This receptor was identified in a human donor in good health. Some libraries in this study had Jurkat cell RNA spiked in. Sequencing used naive CD8+ T cells from blood, with Jurkat cell RNA spiked in. Subset reported: FACS-sorted CD8+CD4-CCR7+CD45RA+ naive T cells. The CDR3 loop is CASSMNTEAFF. The CDR3 DNA sequence: TGTGCCAGCAGCATGAACACTGAAGCTTTCTTT.